A selection of T cell receptor beta chains follows, all from one sample in a study of cytomegalovirus exposure and HLA in healthy donors. Assay used: immunoSEQ multiplex PCR; TCRdb lists only in-frame clones, some missing. The table records 150,000 to 180,000 clones, around 79% of them present only once. The specimen was PBMCs. Receptor source: a man aged 25 to 40 in good health and CMV-seropositive. The CDR3 runs from the conserved cysteine through the conserved F or W. Fields, in order: CDR3 DNA, CDR3 protein, D gene, clone size, V gene, J gene. The D gene is left open where the match is weak. The size entry is marked missing in some rows and otherwise reads once, few, many or a size class.

CDR3 DNA: TGCGCCAGCAGCCAACTGCGGAGCACAGATACGCAGTATTTT
CDR3 protein: CASSQLRSTDTQYF
D gene: -
clone size: -
V gene: TRBV4-1
J gene: TRBJ2-3

CDR3 DNA: TGCGCCAGCACCCCTGGACAGAGCACAGATACGCAGTATTTT
CDR3 protein: CASTPGQSTDTQYF
D gene: -
clone size: -
V gene: TRBV5-1
J gene: TRBJ2-3

CDR3 DNA: TGTGCCTGGAGTCCCGGGACAGGGGTCGACGAAGCTTTCTTT
CDR3 protein: CAWSPGTGVDEAFF
D gene: TRBD1
clone size: -
V gene: TRBV30
J gene: TRBJ1-1

CDR3 DNA: TGTGCCTGGAGTGCGACAGGGTACTATGGCTACACCTTC
CDR3 protein: CAWSATGYYGYTF
D gene: TRBD1
clone size: few
V gene: TRBV30
J gene: TRBJ1-2

CDR3 DNA: TGTGCCAGCAGCTTAGAGGGCTCTGGGGCCAACGTCCTGACTTTC
CDR3 protein: CASSLEGSGANVLTF
D gene: -
clone size: -
V gene: TRBV7-3
J gene: TRBJ2-6

CDR3 DNA: TGTGCCAGCAGCCCGGGACTAGCGGGGGGAAATGAGCAGTTCTTC
CDR3 protein: CASSPGLAGGNEQFF
D gene: TRBD2
clone size: -
V gene: TRBV6-1
J gene: TRBJ2-1

CDR3 DNA: TGTGCCAGCAGCGCCTCCGGGGGGCAGTACTTC
CDR3 protein: CASSASGGQYF
D gene: -
clone size: -
V gene: TRBV5-4
J gene: TRBJ2-7

CDR3 DNA: TGTGCCAGCAGCCAAGGAGCGGAAGCGGGGGGACCCTCTGAGTTCTTC
CDR3 protein: CASSQGAEAGGPSEFF
D gene: TRBD2
clone size: -
V gene: TRBV14
J gene: TRBJ2-1

CDR3 DNA: TGTGCCATCAGTGAGTCCGGCATAGGGGGTGGGACAGATACGCAGTATTTT
CDR3 protein: CAISESGIGGGTDTQYF
D gene: -
clone size: -
V gene: TRBV10-3
J gene: TRBJ2-3

CDR3 DNA: TGTGCCAGCAGTATGGCCCCCGCGACAGGGAAGGATGGCTACACCTTC
CDR3 protein: CASSMAPATGKDGYTF
D gene: TRBD1
clone size: once
V gene: TRBV28
J gene: TRBJ1-2

CDR3 DNA: TGTGCCAGCAGCTTAGTTCCGTACTCTGGCTACACCTTC
CDR3 protein: CASSLVPYSGYTF
D gene: -
clone size: -
V gene: TRBV7-2
J gene: TRBJ1-2

CDR3 DNA: TGCGCCAGCACCGGGACTAGCGGGGGGGCCGCCTACAATGAGCAGTTCTTC
CDR3 protein: CASTGTSGGAAYNEQFF
D gene: TRBD2
clone size: -
V gene: TRBV5-1
J gene: TRBJ2-1

CDR3 DNA: TGTGCCAGCAGCGTATACCCAGGGCCGAACACTGAAGCTTTCTTT
CDR3 protein: CASSVYPGPNTEAFF
D gene: -
clone size: -
V gene: TRBV9
J gene: TRBJ1-1

CDR3 DNA: TGTGCCAGCAGTGGTGCCCTCGACAGAGCCTACGAGCAGTACTTC
CDR3 protein: CASSGALDRAYEQYF
D gene: -
clone size: -
V gene: TRBV25-1
J gene: TRBJ2-7

CDR3 DNA: TGTGCCAGTAGTATCCCCCTCAGACTGGACGAGCAGTACTTC
CDR3 protein: CASSIPLRLDEQYF
D gene: -
clone size: -
V gene: TRBV19
J gene: TRBJ2-7

CDR3 DNA: TGTGCCCCTCCCATCTATAGCAATCAGCCCCAGCATTTT
CDR3 protein: CAPPIYSNQPQHF
D gene: -
clone size: -
V gene: TRBV28
J gene: TRBJ1-5

CDR3 DNA: TGTGCCAGCAGCCTCCTACAGGGTTTCGAGCAGTACTTC
CDR3 protein: CASSLLQGFEQYF
D gene: -
clone size: -
V gene: TRBV11-2
J gene: TRBJ2-7

CDR3 DNA: TGCGCCAGCAGCCAAGAATCAGCGGGGGCCTACGAGCAGTACTTC
CDR3 protein: CASSQESAGAYEQYF
D gene: TRBD2
clone size: -
V gene: TRBV4-1
J gene: TRBJ2-7

CDR3 DNA: TGTGCCAGCAGCTTAAATCCAGGGGGCACTGAAGCTTTCTTT
CDR3 protein: CASSLNPGGTEAFF
D gene: TRBD1
clone size: -
V gene: TRBV7-3
J gene: TRBJ1-1

CDR3 DNA: TGCAGCGTTGATCCGGACTACCAAGAGACCCAGTACTTC
CDR3 protein: CSVDPDYQETQYF
D gene: -
clone size: -
V gene: TRBV29-1
J gene: TRBJ2-5